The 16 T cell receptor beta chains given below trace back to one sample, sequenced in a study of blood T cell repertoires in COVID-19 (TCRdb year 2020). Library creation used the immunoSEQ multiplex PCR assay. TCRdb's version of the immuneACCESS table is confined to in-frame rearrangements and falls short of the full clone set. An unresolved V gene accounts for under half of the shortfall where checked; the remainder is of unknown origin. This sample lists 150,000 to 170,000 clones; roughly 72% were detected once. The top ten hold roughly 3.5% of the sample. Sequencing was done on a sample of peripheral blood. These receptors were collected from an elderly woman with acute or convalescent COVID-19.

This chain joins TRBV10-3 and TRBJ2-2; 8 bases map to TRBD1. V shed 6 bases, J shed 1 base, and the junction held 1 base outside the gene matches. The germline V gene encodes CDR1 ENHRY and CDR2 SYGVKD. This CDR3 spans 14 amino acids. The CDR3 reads CAIRGQENTGELFF. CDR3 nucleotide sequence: TGTGCCATCAGGGGACAGGAGAACACCGGGGAGCTGTTTTTT.

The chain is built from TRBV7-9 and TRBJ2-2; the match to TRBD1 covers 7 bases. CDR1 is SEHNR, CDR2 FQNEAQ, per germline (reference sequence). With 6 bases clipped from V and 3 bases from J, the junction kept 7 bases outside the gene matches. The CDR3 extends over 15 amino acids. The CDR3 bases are TGTGCCAGCAGGCAGAGGGGGCGCGACACCGGGGAGCTGTTTTTT. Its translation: CASRQRGRDTGELFF.

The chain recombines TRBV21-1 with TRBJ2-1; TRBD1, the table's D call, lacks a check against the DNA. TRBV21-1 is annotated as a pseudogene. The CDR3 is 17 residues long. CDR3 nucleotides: TGTGCCAGCAGCAACTGGACAGGGTCTCCCTCCTACAATGAGCAGTTCTTC. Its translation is CASSNWTGSPSYNEQFF.

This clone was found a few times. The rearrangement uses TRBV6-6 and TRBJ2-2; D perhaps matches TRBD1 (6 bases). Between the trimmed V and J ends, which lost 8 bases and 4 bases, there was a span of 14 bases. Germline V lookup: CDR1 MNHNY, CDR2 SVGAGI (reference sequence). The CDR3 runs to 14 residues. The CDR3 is CASGQGFGTGELFF. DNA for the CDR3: TGTGCCAGCGGCCAGGGGTTCGGCACCGGGGAGCTGTTTTTT.

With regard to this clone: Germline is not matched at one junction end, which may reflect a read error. The CDR3 here is CASSQLARDLFF. CDR3 in DNA: TGTGCCAGCAGTCAACTAGCCCGGGACTTATTCTTC. V and J are TRBV5-6 and TRBJ2-4; a weak D match, TRBD2 (6 bases). The CDR3 is 12 residues long. CDR1 and CDR2 from the germline V gene are SGHDT and YYEEEE.

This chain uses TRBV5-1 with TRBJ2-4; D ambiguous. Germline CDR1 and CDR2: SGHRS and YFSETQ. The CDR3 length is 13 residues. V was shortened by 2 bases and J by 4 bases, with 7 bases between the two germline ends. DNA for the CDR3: TGCGCCAGCAGCTTTTCTGAGAAAAACATTCAGTACTTC. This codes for CASSFSEKNIQYF.

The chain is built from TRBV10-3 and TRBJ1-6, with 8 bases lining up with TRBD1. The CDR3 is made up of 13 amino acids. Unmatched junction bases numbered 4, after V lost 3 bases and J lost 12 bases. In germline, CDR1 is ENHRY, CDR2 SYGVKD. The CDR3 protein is CAISDQGAQPLHF. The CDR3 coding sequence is TGTGCCATCAGTGACCAGGGGGCCCAACCCCTCCACTTT.

CDR3 loop: CASSFPGLDSQYF. CDR3 bases: TGTGCCAGCAGCTTCCCGGGACTGGATTCGCAGTATTTT. The chain has TRBV7-3 and TRBJ2-3, with D maybe TRBD2 (6 bases). The CDR3 sequence is 13 residues long. The germline CDR1 and CDR2 sequences are SGHTA and FQGTGA. The V and J ends lost 3 bases and 10 bases respectively, with 14 bases between them.

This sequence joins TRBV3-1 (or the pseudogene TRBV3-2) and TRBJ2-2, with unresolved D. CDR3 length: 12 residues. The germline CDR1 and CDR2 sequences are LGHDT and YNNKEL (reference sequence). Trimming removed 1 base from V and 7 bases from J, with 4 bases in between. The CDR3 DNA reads TGTGCCAGCAGCCAAGGACTCGGGGAGCTGTTTTTT. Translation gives CASSQGLGELFF.

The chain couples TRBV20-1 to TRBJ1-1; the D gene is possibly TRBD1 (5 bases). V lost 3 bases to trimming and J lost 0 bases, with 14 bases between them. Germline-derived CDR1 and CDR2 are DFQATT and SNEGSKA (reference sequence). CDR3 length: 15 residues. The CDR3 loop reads CSASPPTGMNTEAFF. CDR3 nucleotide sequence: TGCAGTGCTAGTCCTCCCACAGGTATGAACACTGAAGCTTTCTTT.

CDR3 loop: CASSPTGVDGYTF. In nucleotides, the CDR3 is TGTGCCAGCTCACCGACAGGTGTGGATGGCTACACCTTC. The J gene is TRBJ1-2, the V gene TRBV18; TRBD1 might be the D (6 bases). The germline V and J ends were trimmed by 3 bases and 6 bases, with 11 bases remaining between them. Germline V CDR1 and CDR2: KGHSH, LQKENI. CDR3 length: 13 residues.

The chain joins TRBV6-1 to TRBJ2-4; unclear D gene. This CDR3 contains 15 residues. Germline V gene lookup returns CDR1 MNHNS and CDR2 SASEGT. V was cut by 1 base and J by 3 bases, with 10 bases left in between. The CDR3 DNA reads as TGTGCCAGCAGTGAAGAAGCGTTGGGCAAAAACATTCAGTACTTC. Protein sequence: CASSEEALGKNIQYF.

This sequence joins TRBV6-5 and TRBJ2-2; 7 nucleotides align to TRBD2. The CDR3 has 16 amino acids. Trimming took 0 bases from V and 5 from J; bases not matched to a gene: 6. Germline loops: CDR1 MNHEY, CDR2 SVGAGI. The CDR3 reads CASSYSLAGGTGELFF. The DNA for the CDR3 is TGTGCCAGCAGTTACTCCCTCGCCGGGGGGACCGGGGAGCTGTTTTTT.

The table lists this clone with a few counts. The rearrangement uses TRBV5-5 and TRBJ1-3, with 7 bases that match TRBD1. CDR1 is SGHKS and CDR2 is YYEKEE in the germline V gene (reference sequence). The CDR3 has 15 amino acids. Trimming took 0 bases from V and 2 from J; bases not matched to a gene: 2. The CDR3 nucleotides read TGTGCCAGCAGCTTGGGCGGGACAGCTGGAAACACCATATATTTT. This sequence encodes CASSLGGTAGNTIYF.

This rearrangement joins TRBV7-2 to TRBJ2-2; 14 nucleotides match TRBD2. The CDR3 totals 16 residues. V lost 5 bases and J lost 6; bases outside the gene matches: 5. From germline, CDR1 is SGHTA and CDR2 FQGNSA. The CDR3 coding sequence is TGTGCCAGCAGCCCTGGACTAGCGGGGGGTCCCGGGGAGCTGTTTTTT. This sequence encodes CASSPGLAGGPGELFF.

In nucleotides, the CDR3 is TGTGCCAGCAGGGACGTGGACAGGGGCCAGCCCCAGCATTTT. This translates into CASRDVDRGQPQHF. The rearrangement links TRBV2 to TRBJ1-5; TRBD1 aligns across 9 bases. The CDR3 runs to 14 residues. The V gene end was trimmed by 6 bases and the J gene end by 7 bases; junction bases not matched to a gene: 7. In germline, CDR1 is SNHLY, CDR2 FYNNEI.